The 22 T cell receptor beta chains in this list originate from one sample, sequenced in a study of blood T cell repertoires in COVID-19. Clones were sequenced by immunoSEQ multiplex PCR, and TCRdb holds only the in-frame ones, with some missing. The sample has around 140,000 clones, 65% to 85% seen once. The specimen sequenced was peripheral blood. The receptors derive from a woman in her sixties or seventies with acute or convalescent COVID-19.

The chain links TRBV2 to TRBJ2-1, with 7 bases aligning to TRBD1. Germline CDR1 and CDR2: SNHLY and FYNNEI. The V and J ends lost 5 bases and 0 bases, in that order; junction bases with no gene match: 4. This CDR3 spans 15 amino acids. CDR3 coding DNA: TGTGCCAGCAGTTCGGGACAGACCTCCTACAATGAGCAGTTCTTC. It is translated as CASSSGQTSYNEQFF.

V gene TRBV5-3 combines with J gene TRBJ1-2; no clear D gene. TRBV5-3 is noted as an ORF with a role that remains uncertain. The V end was cut by 0 bases, the J end by 5 bases, with 32 bases between. The CDR3 covers 21 residues. CDR3 nucleotides: TGTGCCAGAAGCTTGGCCCCCCCGGGGATAAGACCAGATGGGGATAATTATGGCTACACCTTC. Translated: CARSLAPPGIRPDGDNYGYTF.

Only a few counts were recorded for this clone. The chain joins TRBV2 to TRBJ2-2; a weak D match, TRBD2 (7 bases). V dropped 2 bases and J dropped 1 base, with 11 bases sitting between them. There are 16 residues in the CDR3. Germline CDR1 reads SNHLY; CDR2 reads FYNNEI. In DNA, the CDR3 is TGTGCCAGCAGTGAACGGGGGGCGGGGAACACCGGGGAGCTGTTTTTT. Translated, it gives CASSERGAGNTGELFF.

V gene TRBV7-9 combines with J gene TRBJ2-3, with D possibly matching TRBD1 (5 bases). V shed 3 bases and J shed 1 base, with 11 bases lying between them. Germline V gives CDR1 SEHNR, CDR2 FQNEAQ (reference sequence). This CDR3 is built from 15 residues. DNA of the CDR3: TGTGCCAGCAGCTTTCAGGGTAGGGGCACAGATACGCAGTATTTT. It codes for CASSFQGRGTDTQYF.

The rearrangement joins TRBV7-9 to TRBJ1-2; D call uncertain. The germline gives CDR1 SEHNR, CDR2 FQNEAQ (reference sequence). The CDR3 has 12 residues. V lost 4 bases and J 12 bases, leaving 15 bases between the germline ends. CDR3 amino acids: CASSSNSIGDTF. The DNA for the CDR3 is TGTGCCAGCAGCTCCAATTCTATAGGAGACACCTTC.

The CDR3 protein is CASSSFLNEQFF. The CDR3 coding sequence is TGTGCCAGCAGCTCTTTCCTCAATGAGCAGTTCTTC. The rearrangement joins TRBV7-3 to TRBJ2-1; no definite D call. CDR3 length: 12 residues. The ends were cut back, 4 bases at V and 6 bases at J, with 7 bases in the middle. Germline assignment: CDR1 SGHTA and CDR2 FQGTGA.

The V and J genes are TRBV6-6 and TRBJ2-1; 11 bases are shared with TRBD2. The CDR3 consists of 18 residues. Germline trimming cut 5 bases from V and 8 bases from J; bases unmatched to any gene: 17. CDR1 is MNHNY and CDR2 is SVGAGI in the germline V gene (reference sequence). In DNA, the CDR3 is TGTGCCAGCAGTCCTCTGGGACTAGCGGCCGGTACCTCCGATGAGCAGTTCTTC. The encoded protein is CASSPLGLAAGTSDEQFF.

The chain links TRBV19 to TRBJ1-4; D call uncertain. V was shortened by 6 bases and J by 7 bases, with 18 bases between the two germline ends. The germline CDR1 and CDR2 sequences are LNHDA and SQIVND (reference sequence). This CDR3 has 15 amino acids. The CDR3 DNA reads as TGTGCCAGTAGCCAACCCCGGACCGCGGGTGAAAAACTGTTTTTT. Translating gives CASSQPRTAGEKLFF.

This chain joins TRBV7-9 and TRBJ2-5, with 8 bases aligning to TRBD1. J was trimmed by 5 bases and V by 2 bases; bases with no gene match: 16. CDR1 SEHNR and CDR2 FQNEAQ come from the germline V gene (reference sequence). The CDR3 runs to 18 residues. CDR3 amino acids: CASSLRPPPQGDMETQYF. In nucleotides, the CDR3 is TGTGCCAGCAGCTTACGGCCCCCCCCACAGGGGGATATGGAGACCCAGTACTTC.

This clone has only one observation. V and J are TRBV9 and TRBJ2-7, with 10 bases lining up with TRBD2. The CDR3 is 18 residues long. Germline V gene data show CDR1 as SGDLS and CDR2 as YYNGEE. The trim removed 0 bases at V and 6 bases at J, leaving 15 bases unmatched. The CDR3 reads CASSVGPGLAVDGIEQYF. DNA of the CDR3: TGTGCCAGCAGCGTAGGGCCAGGACTAGCGGTCGATGGGATCGAGCAGTACTTC.

Relative to its sample, this clone is medium-sized. The genes are TRBV19 and TRBJ1-4, with D unresolved. Trimming took off 4 bases at V and 8 bases at J, with 11 bases between the two ends. This CDR3 is 13 amino acids long. CDR1 and CDR2 (germline): LNHDA, SQIVND (reference sequence). The CDR3 DNA follows: TGTGCCAGTAGTACCCCGCGGAAAGAAAAACTGTTTTTT. Its translation is CASSTPRKEKLFF.

The chain recombines TRBV7-2 with TRBJ2-1; D gene uncertain. V was pared by 7 bases and J by 6 bases, with 28 bases between. Germline loops: CDR1 SGHTA, CDR2 FQGNSA. This CDR3 region has 18 residues. The CDR3 loop is CASTPYPPGSSTTNEQFF. The DNA of the CDR3 is TGTGCCAGCACCCCTTACCCCCCGGGTTCGTCAACAACCAATGAGCAGTTCTTC.

The chain carries TRBV27 and TRBJ2-1; 10 positions match TRBD2. Germline CDR1 is MNHEY and CDR2 is SMNVEV (reference sequence). V was pared by 7 bases and J by 8 bases, with 17 bases of the junction left unmatched. The CDR3 length is 17 residues. The CDR3 is CASTKIQALAGSDEQFF. The DNA of the CDR3 is TGTGCCAGCACCAAGATTCAGGCACTAGCGGGATCGGATGAGCAGTTCTTC.

V usage is TRBV16 and J usage is TRBJ1-1; D call uncertain. V dropped 8 bases and J dropped 5 bases, with 18 bases sitting between them. The CDR3 is made up of 14 amino acids. Per the germline V gene, CDR1 is KGHSY and CDR2 is FQNENV. This CDR3 reads CASVGRFAGTEAFF. The CDR3 DNA follows: TGTGCCAGCGTTGGGCGTTTTGCGGGGACTGAAGCTTTCTTT.

The CDR3 is CASSIGGFTSGNTIYF. CDR3 bases: TGTGCCAGTAGTATAGGGGGCTTCACATCTGGAAACACCATATATTTT. The gene calls are TRBV19 and TRBJ1-3, with TRBD1 as a possible D gene (5 bases). Germline V gene data show CDR1 as LNHDA and CDR2 as SQIVND (reference sequence). V lost 1 base and J lost 1, with 11 bases in between. The CDR3 length is 16 residues. The complete variable domain, with remaining parts taken from reference TRBV19 and TRBJ1-3, reads DGGITQSPKYLFRKEGQNVTLSCEQNLNHDAMYWYRQDPGQGLRLIYYSQIVNDFQKGDIAEGYSVSREKKESFPLTVTSAQKNPTAFYLCASSIGGFTSGNTIYFGEGSWLTVV.

This chain uses TRBV28 with TRBJ2-3, with D possibly being TRBD1 (6 bases). This CDR3 region has 16 residues. The V gene's germline CDR1 is MDHEN and CDR2 SYDVKM. Trimming pared 5 bases from V and 6 bases from J, leaving 21 bases between. CDR3 loop: CASSPGLQGEGDTQYF. CDR3 coding DNA: TGTGCCAGCAGTCCAGGGTTACAGGGAGAAGGGGATACGCAGTATTTT.

The chain has TRBV20-1 and TRBJ2-3, with D maybe TRBD1 (6 bases). This CDR3 has 16 amino acids. The V gene lost 3 bases and the J gene lost 0 bases, with 16 bases spanning the gap. Looked up from germline, CDR1 is DFQATT and CDR2 is SNEGSKA (reference sequence). CDR3 sequence: CSASPLDRTSTDTQYF. In nucleotides, the CDR3 is TGCAGTGCTAGTCCCCTTGACAGGACTAGCACAGATACGCAGTATTTT.

To note about this clone: The junction departs from the called germline gene at one end, perhaps through a read error. CDR3 amino acids: CASSPPGTGGSGDYNF. CDR3 DNA: TGTGCCAGCAGTCCCCCCGGGACAGGGGGCTCCGGGGACTATAACTTC. The rearrangement links TRBV6-6 to TRBJ2-5; 12 positions match TRBD1. The CDR3 covers 16 residues. The germline CDR1 and CDR2 sequences are MNHNY and SVGAGI (reference sequence).

This clone was observed a single time. This sample includes further DNA sequences coding for the same CDR3. V is TRBV2 and J is TRBJ2-6, with 8 nucleotides matching TRBD2. Germline CDR1 SNHLY, CDR2 FYNNEI. J lost 4 bases, V lost 7 bases, and 6 bases had no gene match. The CDR3 covers 15 residues. Here the CDR3 DNA reads TGTGCCAGCAAGCGGGGGATGGGGGGGGCCAACGTCCTGACTTTC. This translates into CASKRGMGGANVLTF.

This clone was observed a few times. CDR3 sequence: CASSRSGGTGELFF. The CDR3, as DNA: TGTGCCAGCAGCCGTAGCGGAGGGACCGGGGAGCTGTTTTTT. The rearrangement joins TRBV3-1 (or the pseudogene TRBV3-2) to TRBJ2-2, with D possibly matching TRBD2 (6 bases). V lost 4 bases and J 5 bases, leaving 11 bases between the germline ends. CDR1 is LGHDT, CDR2 YNNKEL, per germline (reference sequence). The CDR3 contains 14 residues.

This clone has only a few counts. V is TRBV4-1 and J is TRBJ1-6; no definite D call. Trimming shortened V by 2 bases and J by 6 bases, and 14 bases separated the two germline ends. The V gene's germline CDR1 is MGHRA and CDR2 YSYEKL. The CDR3 has 16 amino acids. CDR3 amino acids: CASSQRGLDFNSPLHF. CDR3 in DNA: TGCGCCAGCAGCCAACGTGGATTGGACTTTAATTCACCCCTCCACTTT.

This clone showed up just a few times. The chain uses TRBV29-1 and TRBJ2-3; maybe TRBD2 (6 bases). The length of the CDR3 is 13 residues. CDR1 is SQVTM and CDR2 is ANQGSEA in the germline V gene. Deletions cut 4 bases from V and 2 bases from J, with 10 bases between. CDR3 loop: CSVVWDFTDTQYF. CDR3 DNA sequence: TGCAGCGTTGTGTGGGACTTCACAGATACGCAGTATTTT.